The 21 T cell receptor beta chains below were found in one sample sequenced in a study of T cells after yellow fever vaccination. MiXCR was run by TCRdb on the 5' RACE reads, yielding one entry per CDR3 protein. This sample yields hundreds of thousands of distinct CDR3 sequences, of which roughly a sixth are seen a single time; 15% to 20% belongs to the top ten. This specimen consisted of PBMCs, obtained less than 6 days after the first yellow fever vaccination. The receptors were gathered from a young man who received the YFV17D yellow fever vaccine.

This clonotype was observed a handful of times. The V and J genes are TRBV29-1 and TRBJ2-5; 10 nucleotides line up with TRBD2. The germline gives CDR1 SQVTM, CDR2 ANQGSEA. V gave up 6 bases and J gave up 5 bases; unmatched junction bases: 15. This CDR3 region has 16 residues. CDR3 region: CSVAGIAGGTSETQYF. The DNA of the CDR3 is TGCAGCGTCGCTGGAATAGCGGGGGGCACTTCGGAGACCCAGTACTTC.

This rearrangement joins TRBV5-1 to TRBJ2-7, with TRBD1 matching 11 bases. This CDR3 is 14 amino acids long. V was pared by 7 bases and J by 1 base, with 4 bases of the junction left unmatched. The germline V gene encodes CDR1 SGHRS and CDR2 YFSETQ. The CDR3 sequence: CASGQGAASYEQYF. In DNA form, the CDR3 reads TGCGCCAGCGGACAGGGGGCTGCGTCCTACGAGCAGTACTTC. Full variable domain (missing parts from reference TRBV5-1 and TRBJ2-7): KAGVTQTPRYLIKTRGQQVTLSCSPISGHRSVSWYQQTPGQGLQFLFEYFSETQRNKGNFPGRFSGRQFSNSRSEMNVSTLELGDSALYLCASGQGAASYEQYFGPGTRLTVT.

This clonotype has only a few counts. The V and J genes are TRBV5-1 and TRBJ2-7; D call uncertain. The CDR3 loop spans 11 amino acids. The ends were cut back, 7 bases at V and 4 bases at J, with 9 bases in the middle. The germline CDR1 and CDR2 sequences are SGHRS and YFSETQ. The CDR3 reads CASSDGYEQYV. CDR3 bases: TGCGCCAGCTCTGACGGTTACGAGCAGTACGTC.

This clonotype was detected only a few times. The chain employs TRBV4-3 and TRBJ2-5, with D maybe TRBD1 (5 bases). Germline values: CDR1 LGHNA, CDR2 YSLEER. The CDR3 spans 13 residues. Trimming cost V 2 bases and J 5 bases, with 9 bases left between them. The CDR3 nucleotides read TGCGCCAGCAGCCAAAGGGGTTATGAGACCCAGTACTTC. Its protein product is CASSQRGYETQYF.

A few counts support this clonotype. The chain couples TRBV7-8 to TRBJ2-3; maybe TRBD1 (7 bases). CDR3 length: 15 residues. Germline assignment: CDR1 SGHVS and CDR2 FQNEAQ. The ends were cut back, 6 bases at V and 6 bases at J, with 19 bases in the middle. The chain's CDR3 is CASRPNTAGGDTQYF. The CDR3 nucleotides are TGTGCCAGCAGGCCAAACACCGCAGGGGGGGATACGCAGTATTTT.

The sample holds many counts of this clonotype. The rearrangement joins TRBV5-4 to TRBJ1-1; possibly TRBD1 for D (5 bases). Trimming pared 2 bases from V and 3 bases from J, leaving 14 bases between. From germline, CDR1 is SGHNT and CDR2 YYREEE (reference sequence). This CDR3 spans 15 amino acids. In DNA form, the CDR3 reads TGTGCCAGCAGCTTACCTTCAAGGGGCCACACTGAAGCTTTCTTT. Its protein product is CASSLPSRGHTEAFF.

This clonotype was seen only a few times. This chain uses TRBV20-1 with TRBJ1-1; D may be TRBD1 (6 bases). V was pared by 4 bases and J by 2 bases, with 14 bases between. This CDR3 contains 14 residues. CDR1 is DFQATT and CDR2 is SNEGSKA in the germline V gene (reference sequence). The CDR3 region has the DNA TGCAGTGCTATCTTCGCGGGACATAACACTGAAGCTTTCTTT. This encodes CSAIFAGHNTEAFF.

V and J are TRBV5-1 and TRBJ2-5; D not certain. The CDR3 has 11 residues. With 2 bases removed from V and 11 bases from J, the gap between germline ends came to 10 bases. CDR1 is SGHRS, CDR2 YFSETQ, per germline. The CDR3, as DNA: TGCGCCAGCAGCTTACAGACACAACAGTACTTC. It is translated as CASSLQTQQYF.

This clonotype appeared a few times. The chain combines TRBV5-4 with TRBJ1-1, with a tentative D call TRBD1 (6 bases). V lost 4 bases to trimming and J lost 3 bases, with 16 bases between them. CDR3 length: 15 residues. Germline-derived CDR1 and CDR2 are SGHNT and YYREEE (reference sequence). The CDR3 region has the DNA TGTGCCAGCAGCGTATCTCAGGGGAGGTACACTGAAGCTTTCTTT. This gives the protein CASSVSQGRYTEAFF.

The chain uses TRBV21-1 and TRBJ2-7; the DNA was not compared with TRBD1, the D call given in the table. TRBV21-1 is assigned pseudogene status. This CDR3 region has 20 residues. The CDR3: CASSKKGPGQAIVGAHEQYF. Here the CDR3 DNA reads TGTGCCAGCAGCAAAAAGGGACCGGGACAGGCCATTGTTGGGGCCCACGAGCAGTACTTC.

This clonotype was picked up a small number of times. The rearrangement joins TRBV7-9 to TRBJ1-1; D gene uncertain. Germline values: CDR1 SEHNR, CDR2 FQNEAQ (reference sequence). This CDR3 contains 16 residues. V was cut by 4 bases and J by 0 bases, with 15 bases left in between. CDR3 sequence reads: CASSSTDRTMNTEAFF. The DNA for the CDR3 is TGTGCCAGCAGCTCCACGGACCGAACTATGAACACTGAAGCTTTCTTT.

The chain carries TRBV4-1 and TRBJ2-5; D perhaps matches TRBD2 (6 bases). CDR1 MGHRA and CDR2 YSYEKL come from the germline V gene. The CDR3 has 15 amino acids. Trimming pared 2 bases from V and 3 bases from J, leaving 13 bases between. CDR3 in amino acids: CASSQWRGRKETQYF. For the CDR3, the DNA is TGCGCCAGCAGCCAATGGAGGGGCAGGAAAGAGACCCAGTACTTC.

This clonotype was observed a few times. V gene TRBV5-6 combines with J gene TRBJ1-4; 8 positions agree with TRBD1. The V and J ends lost 4 bases and 7 bases, in that order; junction bases with no gene match: 6. Germline CDR1 and CDR2: SGHDT and YYEEEE. The CDR3 has 14 residues. The CDR3 nucleotides read TGTGCCAGCAGCCAACAGGGGGTTTTTGAAAAACTGTTTTTT. This gives the protein CASSQQGVFEKLFF.

The CDR3, as DNA: TGTGCCAGTACCCTTGCGGGCACCGGGGAGCTGTTTTTT. It is translated as CASTLAGTGELFF. The chain uses TRBV19 and TRBJ2-2, with D perhaps matching TRBD2 (5 bases). Germline loops: CDR1 LNHDA, CDR2 SQIVND (reference sequence). The CDR3 length is 13 residues. The V end was cut by 7 bases, the J end by 4 bases, with 10 bases between. Complete variable domain (other parts from reference TRBV19 and TRBJ2-2): DGGITQSPKYLFRKEGQNVTLSCEQNLNHDAMYWYRQDPGQGLRLIYYSQIVNDFQKGDIAEGYSVSREKKESFPLTVTSAQKNPTAFYLCASTLAGTGELFFGEGSRLTVL.

The chain combines TRBV5-1 with TRBJ2-1; D is perhaps TRBD2 (5 bases). CDR1 is SGHRS, CDR2 YFSETQ, per germline. This CDR3 region has 18 residues. Trimming removed 1 base from V and 4 bases from J, with 21 bases in between. The CDR3 coding sequence is TGCGCCAGCAGCTTGAGATATGAGGGCACTTCCTTTTACAATGAGCAGTTCTTC. Encoded protein: CASSLRYEGTSFYNEQFF.

This clonotype was seen a few times. The J gene is TRBJ1-5, the V gene TRBV28; D possibly corresponds to TRBD1 (5 bases). Germline V gene sequence: CDR1 MDHEN, CDR2 SYDVKM. V was clipped by 6 bases and J by 3 bases, with 9 bases between them. The CDR3 runs 13 residues. CDR3 sequence reads: CASRGRTNQPQHF. CDR3 DNA sequence: TGTGCCAGCAGGGGACGGACCAATCAGCCCCAGCATTTT.

This chain connects TRBV20-1 to TRBJ2-1, with D maybe TRBD1 (7 bases). This CDR3 region has 15 residues. Trimming stripped 3 bases from V and 4 bases from J, with 16 bases between. CDR1 is DFQATT, CDR2 SNEGSKA, per germline (reference sequence). CDR3 sequence (DNA): TGCAGTGCTAGGATTTCAGGGGGAGGTTACAATGAGCAGTTCTTC. It specifies CSARISGGGYNEQFF.

This clonotype was picked up a small number of times. The rearrangement joins TRBV15 to TRBJ2-7; D remains unclear. This CDR3 has 14 amino acids. Germline values: CDR1 LNHNV, CDR2 YYDKDF (reference sequence). V lost 0 bases, J lost 3 bases, and 9 bases lay in between. CDR3 sequence reads: CATSRDRSNYEQYF. The CDR3 DNA reads as TGTGCCACCAGCAGAGATCGTAGCAACTACGAGCAGTACTTC. Looking up the rest from reference TRBV15 and TRBJ2-7 gives the full variable domain: DAMVIQNPRYQVTQFGKPVTLSCSQTLNHNVMYWYQQKSSQAPKLLFHYYDKDFNNEADTPDNFQSRRPNTSFCFLDIRSPGLGDTAMYLCATSRDRSNYEQYFGPGTRLTVT.

The rearrangement links TRBV7-3 to TRBJ2-3; TRBD2 matches at 9 bases. The V segment lost 5 bases and the J segment 2 bases; nucleotides outside the gene matches: 8. CDR3 length: 16 amino acids. CDR1 is SGHTA and CDR2 is FQGTGA in the germline V gene. The CDR3 protein is CASSLGTSRFTDTQYF. The CDR3 region has the DNA TGTGCCAGCAGCCTGGGGACTAGCCGCTTCACAGATACGCAGTATTTT.

This clonotype was picked up a small number of times. The chain couples TRBV28 to TRBJ2-2, with TRBD2 matching 8 bases. Trimming cost V 3 bases and J 4 bases; bases outside gene matches: 4. Germline V gene lookup returns CDR1 MDHEN and CDR2 SYDVKM. The CDR3 runs 15 residues. CDR3 nucleotides: TGTGCCAGCAGTTTGCGACGGGGGGGCACCGGGGAGCTGTTTTTT. It translates to CASSLRRGGTGELFF.

This clonotype was counted only a few times. One end of the junction is discordant with germline, which a read error may explain. The V gene is TRBV12-3 or TRBV12-4, the J gene TRBJ2-1, with D maybe TRBD2 (6 bases). The CDR3 has 14 amino acids. For the CDR3, the DNA is TGTGCCAGCAGTATAGCGGTAACGGGCAATGAGCAGTTCTTC. Residues: CASSIAVTGNEQFF.